This T cell receptor (beta chain) emerged from a study of blood T cell repertoires in COVID-19. Study as a whole: Material from acute and convalescent COVID-19 was sourced from the United States, Italy and Spain. T cells, B-cell-depleted T cells, or PBMCs supplied cDNA or gDNA.

Study processing details: Quantification of nucleated cells was approximated via reference gene primer amplification. Produced via immunoSEQ multiplex PCR; TCRdb's table is partial and in-frame only. The DNA gave D and trimming, while V, J and clone size come from that table. The sample gives around 63,000 clones, 70% to 90% of which show up once; less than 20% is in the top ten. The CDR3 totals 15 residues. Germline CDR1 reads LGHNA; CDR2 reads YSLEER. V was pared by 4 bases and J by 3 bases, with 6 bases of the junction left unmatched. The chain employs TRBV4-3 and TRBJ2-7; 10 positions match TRBD2. This clonotype was obtained from a woman older than 75 with active COVID-19. The source material was peripheral blood. The CDR3 is CASSLRASGGYEQYF. CDR3 bases: TGCGCCAGCAGCCTACGGGCTAGCGGGGGCTACGAGCAGTACTTC.